What follows is one T cell receptor (beta chain) and its context. Its recognized antigen is unknown. Base qualities are missing; no much larger clone stands one base away. Collaborating institutions collected whole blood in K2EDTA tubes following their own protocols. For TCRbeta analysis, collaborators shipped samples as frozen whole blood, isolated PBMCs, or DNA extracted from either of those sample types. The sample comes from a study of blood T cell repertoires in COVID-19 (dated by TCRdb to between 2020 and 2021). About the full investigation: Samples covering the acute and convalescent phases of COVID-19 were provided by collaborators in the United States, Italy and Spain. The material from the prospective study consisted of cDNA or gDNA derived from T cells, B-cell-depleted T cells, or PBMCs. Subjects who had been exposed to COVID-19, were actively infected with it, or had recovered from it provided the deeply sampled blood TCRbeta repertoires that made up the dataset. A freely available public database, intended as a resource for researchers studying the immune response to SARS-CoV-2, is where the repertoires were released. Samples came from the ongoing ImmuneRACE study (first 160 participants) plus 1,254 subjects from 6 global collaborators. A de-identified subject ID, COVID-19 status, age in years and sex were almost always included in the sample metadata. HLA class I and class II types, where available, came from metadata supplied by the sample provider rather than from assay-based typing. What the work shows at the level of the full study, not this receptor alone: Clinical and demographic metadata were provided uncurated, with the amount varying by source and participant.

The immunoSEQ Assay, a bias-controlled multiplex PCR, was used to amplify TCRbeta CDR3 regions from genomic DNA. In the source study's methods: The number of nucleated cells in each sample was estimated by amplification of reference gene primers within the assay. Sequence reads were collapsed and filtered to measure the absolute abundance of every unique TCRbeta CDR3 rearrangement. Productive Simpson clonality was computed per sample as the square root of Simpson's diversity index over productive rearrangements. The clones in this table, taken by TCRdb from immuneACCESS, are in-frame only. Not every clone is retained; where verified, under half of the shortfall comes from an unresolved V gene, and the cause of the rest is unknown. The V and J calls and clone size were taken over from that table, and D and trimming were inferred from the DNA. The sample yields 100,000 to 150,000 clones; approximately 89% were counted once. Approximately 4% of the sample lies in the top ten.

The germline V and J ends show losses of 6 bases and 6 bases respectively, and no gene match explains 7 bases of the junction. CDR1 SQVTM and CDR2 ANQGSEA are derived from the germline V gene. The CDR3 numbers 14 residues from cysteine through phenylalanine. CDR3 DNA is the only sequence kept; it has 42 bases, read in frame from the first base. Sequencing used peripheral blood. The chain is encoded by TRBV29-1 joined to TRBJ2-1; TRBD2 lines up with 11 middle nucleotides. This clonotype originated in an older woman with acute or convalescent COVID-19. The nucleotide sequence reads TGCAGCGTCTTCGATGGACTAGCGGGCAATGAGCAGTTCTTC. This is translated as CSVFDGLAGNEQFF.